These 20 T cell receptor beta chains originate from one sample sequenced in a study of blood T cell repertoires in COVID-19. Data came from immunoSEQ multiplex PCR; TCRdb stores just in-frame clones and leaves some out. The sample holds approximately 50,000 clones, over 70% seen once. Sequencing was done on a sample of peripheral blood. These receptors originate from a human donor in a cohort sampled during active COVID-19.

This clone was observed a few times. The genes are TRBV11-2 and TRBJ2-2; TRBD2 matches 9 bases. The CDR3 runs 18 residues. Unmatched junction bases numbered 8, after V lost 3 bases and J lost 0 bases. Germline-derived CDR1 and CDR2 are SGHAT and FQNNGV. CDR3 nucleotide sequence: TGTGCCAGCAGCTTTAGGCCTAGCGGGGCGCCGAACACCGGGGAGCTGTTTTTT. Amino acids: CASSFRPSGAPNTGELFF.

This chain uses TRBV27 with TRBJ1-2, with D uncertain. V was shortened by 5 bases and J by 3 bases, with 16 bases between the two germline ends. From germline, CDR1 is MNHEY and CDR2 SMNVEV (reference sequence). This CDR3 spans 15 amino acids. CDR3 coding DNA: TGTGCCAGCAGTCCGCGAACACAGAGCTACTATGGCTACACCTTC. This encodes CASSPRTQSYYGYTF.

The chain recombines TRBV10-3 with TRBJ2-6; D might be TRBD2 (7 bases). The CDR3 has 16 residues. Trimming cost V 6 bases and J 2 bases, with 14 bases left between them. From germline, CDR1 is ENHRY and CDR2 SYGVKD. The CDR3 spells CAISSGGRAGANVLTF. CDR3 in DNA: TGTGCCATCAGCTCGGGGGGCAGGGCTGGGGCCAACGTCCTGACTTTC.

V and J are TRBV7-8 and TRBJ2-1, with 10 bases lining up with TRBD1. V trimming: 7 bases; J trimming: 8 bases; junction bases outside the gene matches: 11. The V gene's germline CDR1 is SGHVS and CDR2 FQNEAQ. The CDR3 has 15 residues. As DNA, the CDR3 is TGTGCCAGCAACGCAAGGGACAGGGGCTCGGATGAGCAGTTCTTC. This gives the protein CASNARDRGSDEQFF.

This CDR3 is CASSLSRDSSEAFF. CDR3 nucleotide sequence: TGCGCCAGCAGCTTGTCTCGTGACAGCTCTGAAGCTTTCTTT. This rearrangement joins TRBV5-1 to TRBJ1-1, with D possibly being TRBD1 (5 bases). V gave up 1 base and J gave up 6 bases, with 13 bases separating them. Germline-derived CDR1 and CDR2 are SGHRS and YFSETQ. The CDR3 is 14 amino acids.

The chain carries TRBV30 and TRBJ1-5; D unresolved. The CDR3 sequence is 14 residues long. Germline V gene data show CDR1 as GTSNPN and CDR2 as SVGIG (reference sequence). V was shortened by 5 bases and J by 3 bases, with 14 bases between the two germline ends. This CDR3 is CAWSSGNHNQPQHF. The CDR3 coding sequence is TGTGCCTGGTCTTCGGGGAACCACAATCAGCCCCAGCATTTT.

This clone appeared a few times. This chain uses TRBV21-1 with TRBJ1-2. TRBV21-1 is given as a pseudogene. There are 11 residues in the CDR3. The CDR3 region has the DNA TGTGCCAGCAGCAAGCGGCGAGGCTACACCTTC. Amino acids: CASSKRRGYTF.

This clone was detected a few times. The genes are TRBV27 and TRBJ1-6; D may be TRBD1 (5 bases). The germline V and J ends were trimmed by 3 bases and 6 bases, with 6 bases remaining between them. Germline V gives CDR1 MNHEY, CDR2 SMNVEV (reference sequence). The CDR3 sequence is 13 residues long. The CDR3 here is CASSFRGNSPLHF. Written as DNA, the CDR3 is TGTGCCAGCAGTTTTAGGGGTAATTCACCCCTCCACTTT.

This chain links TRBV5-1 with TRBJ2-3; TRBD2 matches 8 bases. The germline CDR1 and CDR2 sequences are SGHRS and YFSETQ. This CDR3 is built from 16 residues. V was pared by 2 bases and J by 5 bases, with 10 bases of the junction left unmatched. CDR3 nucleotides: TGCGCCAGCAGCTTAGTAGCGGGGTCTACTGGAGATACGCAGTATTTT. Residues: CASSLVAGSTGDTQYF.

This clone occurred once. The chain employs TRBV7-8 and TRBJ1-1; TRBD1 is a possible D gene (5 bases). V shed 2 bases and J shed 4 bases, with 23 bases lying between them. The CDR3 has 18 amino acids. Looked up from germline, CDR1 is SGHVS and CDR2 is FQNEAQ. The CDR3 region is CASSLRPGQGYGGTEAFF. The DNA of the CDR3 is TGTGCCAGCAGCTTACGCCCCGGGCAGGGATACGGTGGCACTGAAGCTTTCTTT.

This chain uses TRBV14 with TRBJ1-1; no definite D call. The CDR3 is 14 amino acids. The ends were cut back, 1 base at V and 5 bases at J, with 11 bases in the middle. Per the germline V gene, CDR1 is SGHDN and CDR2 is FVKESK. CDR3 nucleotide sequence: TGTGCCAGCAGCCAAGTTTCGTCGGGAACTGAAGCTTTCTTT. This encodes CASSQVSSGTEAFF. The complete variable domain, with remaining parts taken from reference TRBV14 and TRBJ1-1, reads EAGVTQFPSHSVIEKGQTVTLRCDPISGHDNLYWYRRVMGKEIKFLLHFVKESKQDESGMPNNRFLAERTGGTYSTLKVQPAELEDSGVYFCASSQVSSGTEAFFGQGTRLTVV.

V is TRBV5-6 and J is TRBJ2-7, with 11 bases lining up with TRBD2. The CDR3 sequence is 17 residues long. Trimming removed 5 bases from V and 0 bases from J; junction bases left unmatched: 10. CDR1 is SGHDT, CDR2 YYEEEE, per germline. CDR3 region: CASRKPGLADSSYEQYF. The CDR3 DNA follows: TGTGCCAGCAGGAAACCGGGACTAGCGGATAGCTCCTACGAGCAGTACTTC. The entire variable domain, with the rest obtained from reference TRBV5-6 and TRBJ2-7, is as follows: DAGVTQSPTHLIKTRGQQVTLRCSPKSGHDTVSWYQQALGQGPQFIFQYYEEEERQRGNFPDRFSGHQFPNYSSELNVNALLLGDSALYLCASRKPGLADSSYEQYFGPGTRLTVT.

V is TRBV5-4 and J is TRBJ1-2, with 7 bases lining up with TRBD1. The germline V gene encodes CDR1 SGHNT and CDR2 YYREEE (reference sequence). V shed 4 bases, J shed 7 bases, and the junction held 4 bases outside the gene matches. The CDR3 is made up of 12 amino acids. The DNA for the CDR3 is TGTGCCAGCAGCCCACAGGGGCTTGGCTACACCTTC. This encodes CASSPQGLGYTF.

This clone was found a few times. The V call is TRBV2, the J call TRBJ2-2; TRBD2 aligns across 10 bases. The V segment lost 2 bases and the J segment 4 bases; nucleotides outside the gene matches: 4. Germline V gives CDR1 SNHLY, CDR2 FYNNEI. This CDR3 region has 16 residues. For the CDR3, the DNA is TGTGCCAGCAGTGAACATAGCGGGGGGTCCACCGGGGAGCTGTTTTTT. Residues: CASSEHSGGSTGELFF.

The gene calls are TRBV5-6 and TRBJ2-5; no firm D call. V was clipped by 0 bases and J by 5 bases, with 11 bases between them. Germline-derived CDR1 and CDR2 are SGHDT and YYEEEE. The CDR3 has 14 amino acids. The CDR3 DNA reads TGTGCCAGCAGCTTGGGGGCCGGCAGGGAGACCCAGTACTTC. Translation gives CASSLGAGRETQYF.

The chain has TRBV5-1 and TRBJ1-3; TRBD1 is a possible D gene (5 bases). V was shortened by 5 bases and J by 2 bases, with 20 bases between the two germline ends. Germline V gene lookup returns CDR1 SGHRS and CDR2 YFSETQ. CDR3 size: 17 residues. CDR3 DNA: TGCGCCAGCAGTTTTGGGGAAATAGGGGCTGCTGGAAACACCATATATTTT. It is translated as CASSFGEIGAAGNTIYF.

The chain couples TRBV7-9 to TRBJ1-6; the match to TRBD1 covers 7 bases. The ends lost 1 base at V and 9 bases at J; junction bases unmatched: 3. The CDR3 runs to 14 residues. The germline gives CDR1 SEHNR, CDR2 FQNEAQ (reference sequence). DNA for the CDR3: TGTGCCAGCAGCTTAGAGACAGGGAGTTCACCCCTCCACTTT. This translates into CASSLETGSSPLHF.

The chain has TRBV9 and TRBJ2-5; TRBD1 matches 7 bases. V was pared by 4 bases and J by 5 bases, with 14 bases of the junction left unmatched. This CDR3 has 16 residues. Germline V gene sequence: CDR1 SGDLS, CDR2 YYNGEE. CDR3 sequence: CASSTGVVQGRETQYF. CDR3 nucleotides: TGTGCCAGCAGCACAGGGGTGGTTCAGGGGCGGGAGACCCAGTACTTC.

The rearrangement links TRBV6-6 to TRBJ2-1, with TRBD2 as a possible D gene (5 bases). Germline CDR1 and CDR2: MNHNY and SVGAGI (reference sequence). V was clipped by 2 bases and J by 5 bases, with 10 bases between them. The length of the CDR3 is 14 residues. In nucleotides, the CDR3 is TGTGCCAGCAGTTACAGAGGGTTCGACAATGAGCAGTTCTTC. The encoded protein is CASSYRGFDNEQFF.

The rearrangement joins TRBV12-5 to TRBJ2-2, with 9 bases lining up with TRBD1. V was clipped by 3 bases and J by 4 bases; unmatched bases: 12. The CDR3 totals 18 residues. CDR1 LGHNT and CDR2 FRNRAP come from the germline V gene. The CDR3 DNA is TGTGCTAGTGGTTTCCTCCCGGGACAGGGATTCCTCACCGGGGAGCTGTTTTTT. It yields the protein CASGFLPGQGFLTGELFF.